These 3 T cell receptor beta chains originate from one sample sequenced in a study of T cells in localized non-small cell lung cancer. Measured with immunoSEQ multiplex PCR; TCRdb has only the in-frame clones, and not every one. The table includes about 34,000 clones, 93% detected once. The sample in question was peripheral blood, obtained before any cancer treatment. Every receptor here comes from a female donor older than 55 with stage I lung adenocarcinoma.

In nucleotides, the CDR3 is TGTGCCAGCAGCCAGCGAACAGGGTGGAACACTGAAGCTTTCTTT. Its protein is CASSQRTGWNTEAFF. The chain has TRBV14 and TRBJ1-1; weak D call: TRBD1 (6 bases). Germline CDR1 and CDR2: SGHDN and FVKESK. CDR3 length equals 15 residues. The V gene lost 3 bases and the J gene lost 1 base, with 12 bases spanning the gap.

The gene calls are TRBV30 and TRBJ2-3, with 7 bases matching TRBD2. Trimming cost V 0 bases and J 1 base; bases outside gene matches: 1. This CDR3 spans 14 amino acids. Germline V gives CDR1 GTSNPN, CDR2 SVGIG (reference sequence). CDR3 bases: TGTGCCTGGAGTGTTGGGGGGGGCACAGATACGCAGTATTTT. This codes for CAWSVGGGTDTQYF.

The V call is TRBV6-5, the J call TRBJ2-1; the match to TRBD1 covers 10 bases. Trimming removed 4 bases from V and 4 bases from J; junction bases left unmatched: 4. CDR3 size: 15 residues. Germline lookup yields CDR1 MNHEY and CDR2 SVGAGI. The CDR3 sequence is CASSWTGGSYNEQFF. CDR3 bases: TGTGCCAGCAGTTGGACAGGGGGATCTTACAATGAGCAGTTCTTC.